These 7 T cell receptor beta chains share one sample of origin, sequenced in a study of beta chain features in type 1 diabetes. Since all of the isolated RNA was reverse transcribed, expressed TCRB transcripts were what got sequenced. Repertoires were generated with immunoSEQ multiplex PCR, while TCRdb's copy carries only in-frame clones and drops some. The data contain 150,000 to 180,000 clones, 11% of them singletons. The sample comprised central memory CD4+ T cells from blood. These receptors were taken from a young man in good health.

This clone appeared a few times. The J gene is TRBJ2-2, the V gene TRBV29-1, with D tentatively TRBD1 (5 bases). Germline V lookup: CDR1 SQVTM, CDR2 ANQGSEA. The V and J ends lost 4 bases and 0 bases respectively, with 12 bases between them. The CDR3 consists of 15 residues. The CDR3 bases are TGCAGCGTTGTGGGGCCCAGGACGAACACCGGGGAGCTGTTTTTT. It yields the protein CSVVGPRTNTGELFF.

The chain combines TRBV12-5 with TRBJ1-1, with D hard to call. The CDR3 runs 14 residues. V dropped 7 bases and J dropped 1 base, with 13 bases sitting between them. CDR1 LGHNT and CDR2 FRNRAP come from the germline V gene. DNA for the CDR3: TGTGCTAGTGCACCGGACTTCACGAACACTGAAGCTTTCTTT. This codes for CASAPDFTNTEAFF.

In this sample, this clone turned up a few times. V usage is TRBV5-1 and J usage is TRBJ1-5; 9 nucleotides line up with TRBD1. This CDR3 has 14 amino acids. The germline CDR1 and CDR2 sequences are SGHRS and YFSETQ. Trimming at V came to 0 bases and at J to 5 bases, leaving 0 bases not matched to a gene. The chain's CDR3 is CASSLGQGDQPQHF. CDR3 nucleotide sequence: TGCGCCAGCAGCTTGGGACAGGGGGATCAGCCCCAGCATTTT.

The chain joins TRBV7-9 to TRBJ1-6, with D possibly being TRBD1 (5 bases). Germline V gene lookup returns CDR1 SEHNR and CDR2 FQNEAQ (reference sequence). The CDR3 covers 15 residues. Trimming left V 4 bases short and J 2 bases short, with 9 bases between. CDR3 in DNA: TGTGCCAGCAGCTCCTCGACAGCCTATAATTCACCCCTCCACTTT. This codes for CASSSSTAYNSPLHF.

This chain connects TRBV7-2 to TRBJ2-1; 7 bases are shared with TRBD2. The CDR3 is made up of 14 amino acids. Germline CDR1 reads SGHTA; CDR2 reads FQGNSA. V shed 6 bases, J shed 3 bases, and the junction held 5 bases outside the gene matches. CDR3 loop: CASRQAGRYNEQFF. CDR3 nucleotide sequence: TGTGCCAGCAGGCAAGCGGGGCGCTACAATGAGCAGTTCTTC.

This clone was recorded many times. The rearrangement links TRBV9 to TRBJ1-4; TRBD1 might be the D (5 bases). This CDR3 contains 15 residues. The V gene's germline CDR1 is SGDLS and CDR2 YYNGEE. V was shortened by 4 bases and J by 7 bases, with 17 bases between the two germline ends. CDR3 DNA sequence: TGTGCCAGCAGCCTTCAAGGGGCGCAGGGTGAAAAACTGTTTTTT. The encoded protein is CASSLQGAQGEKLFF.

This clone was recorded many times. The chain carries TRBV28 and TRBJ2-5, with D tentatively TRBD2 (5 bases). V was shortened by 5 bases and J by 0 bases, with 13 bases between the two germline ends. Germline V gene sequence: CDR1 MDHEN, CDR2 SYDVKM. The CDR3 spans 15 residues. Written as DNA, the CDR3 is TGTGCCAGCAGTCCGGGAAGCCTGTACCAAGAGACCCAGTACTTC. As protein: CASSPGSLYQETQYF.